This passage covers 24 T cell receptor beta chains from one sample sequenced in a study of T cells in Graves' hyperthyroidism and ophthalmopathy. RNA transcripts yielded amplified TCR beta CDR3 regions. RT-PCR in the first round (using the HTBI primer set) targeted the TCR CDR3. One entry per CDR3 protein, called by TCRdb with MiXCR from the multiplex PCR reads. This sample has around 420,000 distinct CDR3 sequences, with 15% to 18% found just once. The specimen was blood. The receptors were gathered from a woman between 18 and 29 years old with Graves' hyperthyroidism.

The rearrangement links TRBV3-1 to TRBJ2-5, with D perhaps TRBD2 (7 bases). V was cut by 0 bases and J by 5 bases, with 10 bases left in between. The germline V gene has CDR1 LGHDT and CDR2 YNNKEL (reference sequence). This CDR3 is built from 14 residues. CDR3 loop: CASSQEGGRETQYF. Here the CDR3 DNA reads TGTGCCAGCAGCCAAGAGGGGGGGCGGGAGACCCAGTACTTC.

This clonotype appeared many times. The rearrangement links TRBV7-9 to TRBJ2-2; TRBD1 matches 9 bases. J gave up 5 bases and V 6 bases, and 10 bases lay outside the gene matches. The CDR3 covers 16 residues. The germline CDR1 and CDR2 sequences are SEHNR and FQNEAQ (reference sequence). The CDR3 DNA is TGTGCCAGCAGACCCACCGGGACAGGGATAACCGGGGAGCTGTTTTTT. This codes for CASRPTGTGITGELFF.

Many counts were recorded for this clonotype. V usage is TRBV5-5 and J usage is TRBJ1-5; weak D call: TRBD1 (6 bases). CDR1 SGHKS and CDR2 YYEKEE come from the germline V gene (reference sequence). V lost 0 bases and J lost 6, with 13 bases in between. The CDR3 loop spans 15 amino acids. The DNA for the CDR3 is TGTGCCAGCAGCTTGGATGCAGGGGCAGGTCAGCCCCAGCATTTT. This translates into CASSLDAGAGQPQHF.

This clonotype showed up just a few times. V and J are TRBV5-6 and TRBJ2-5, with D possibly matching TRBD2 (6 bases). CDR1 is SGHDT and CDR2 is YYEEEE in the germline V gene. V was clipped by 3 bases and J by 5 bases, with 14 bases between them. CDR3 length: 14 residues. The CDR3 DNA sequence: TGTGCCAGCAGCTGGGCCGGGGGACGGGAGACCCAGTACTTC. It encodes CASSWAGGRETQYF.

The table lists this clonotype with many counts. The V call is TRBV4-1, the J call TRBJ2-5; TRBD2 matches at 12 bases. Trimming removed 0 bases from V and 9 bases from J; junction bases left unmatched: 8. The germline CDR1 and CDR2 sequences are MGHRA and YSYEKL. The CDR3 has 16 residues. DNA for the CDR3: TGCGCCAGCAGCCAAGATAAGACTAGCGGGAGCACGGCCCAGTACTTC. It yields the protein CASSQDKTSGSTAQYF.

This clonotype was seen ten or more times. The chain carries TRBV12-3 or TRBV12-4 and TRBJ1-5; D is undetermined. The CDR3 consists of 14 residues. Trimming removed 1 base from V and 5 bases from J, with 9 bases in between. CDR3 in DNA: TGTGCCAGCAGTTTAGGTCCGGATGATCAGCCCCAGCATTTT. Translated, it gives CASSLGPDDQPQHF.

This clonotype has a count of ten or more. The chain uses TRBV5-1 and TRBJ2-1; possible D gene TRBD1, 6 bases. The germline V and J ends were trimmed by 1 base and 4 bases, with 12 bases remaining between them. The CDR3 is 15 amino acids. Germline values: CDR1 SGHRS, CDR2 YFSETQ. The CDR3 nucleotides are TGCGCCAGCAGCTTGATCGCAACAGGGTACAATGAGCAGTTCTTC. Translated, it gives CASSLIATGYNEQFF.

V gene TRBV18 combines with J gene TRBJ2-5, with 11 bases aligning to TRBD2. CDR3 size: 17 residues. V gave up 6 bases and J gave up 0 bases; unmatched junction bases: 9. Germline CDR1 reads KGHSH; CDR2 reads LQKENI. CDR3 nucleotides: TGTGCCAGCTCCCCTTTGCGACTAGCGGGGAACCAAGAGACCCAGTACTTC. This sequence encodes CASSPLRLAGNQETQYF.

In this sample, this clonotype turned up many times. The chain is built from TRBV5-1 and TRBJ2-1, with a tentative D call TRBD2 (6 bases). This CDR3 region has 16 residues. With 5 bases removed from V and 0 bases from J, the gap between germline ends came to 15 bases. CDR1 and CDR2 from the germline V gene are SGHRS and YFSETQ. CDR3 nucleotides: TGCGCCAGCAGGCCTACTAGCTTCGGCTCCTACAATGAGCAGTTCTTC. It codes for CASRPTSFGSYNEQFF.

This clonotype has ten or more counts. The chain couples TRBV25-1 to TRBJ2-7; D is possibly TRBD1 (5 bases). This CDR3 comprises 14 residues. V lost 4 bases, J lost 5 bases, and 15 bases lay in between. The V gene's germline CDR1 is MGHDK and CDR2 SYGVNS. The CDR3 reads CASSGKGLNNEQYF. The CDR3 coding sequence is TGTGCCAGCAGTGGGAAGGGGCTCAACAACGAGCAGTACTTC.

This clonotype was picked up many times. The CDR3 reads CSASWDTQYF. Written as DNA, the CDR3 is TGCAGTGCTAGTTGGGATACGCAGTATTTT. The chain joins TRBV20-1 to TRBJ2-3; no clear D gene. Germline CDR1 is DFQATT and CDR2 is SNEGSKA (reference sequence). CDR3 length: 10 amino acids. V lost 3 bases to trimming and J lost 6 bases, with 4 bases between them.

This clonotype was seen at least ten times. The rearrangement uses TRBV6-1 and TRBJ1-5; unclear D gene. Germline loops: CDR1 MNHNS, CDR2 SASEGT. V was shortened by 5 bases and J by 8 bases, with 10 bases between the two germline ends. The CDR3 sequence is 12 residues long. CDR3: CASSPGKEPQHF. Here the CDR3 DNA reads TGTGCCAGCAGTCCGGGGAAGGAGCCCCAGCATTTT.

This clonotype has a count of ten or more. This chain links TRBV19 with TRBJ2-5; TRBD2 matches at 12 bases. CDR1 LNHDA and CDR2 SQIVND come from the germline V gene (reference sequence). This CDR3 region has 15 residues. V lost 5 bases to trimming and J lost 11 bases; unmatched junction nucleotides: 12. CDR3 amino acids: CASSVSGLAGFGQYF. The CDR3 DNA sequence: TGTGCCAGTAGTGTCTCGGGACTAGCGGGCTTTGGACAGTACTTC.

There are many counts of this clonotype. This sequence joins TRBV12-3 or TRBV12-4 and TRBJ2-2; D is undetermined. The V end lost 7 bases, the J end lost 3 bases, and 15 bases lay between the germline ends. The CDR3 covers 15 residues. The CDR3 here is CASTLGTYYTGELFF. CDR3 sequence (DNA): TGTGCCAGCACCCTAGGCACCTATTACACCGGGGAGCTGTTTTTT.

The rearrangement joins TRBV7-9 to TRBJ1-2; D uncertain. Looked up from germline, CDR1 is SEHNR and CDR2 is FQNEAQ (reference sequence). Trimming cost V 4 bases and J 4 bases, with 16 bases left between them. The CDR3 has 15 residues. The CDR3 nucleotides are TGTGCCAGCAGCTCATCCCTCACGGAAATCTATGGCTACACCTTC. It encodes CASSSSLTEIYGYTF.

This clonotype was counted a few times. One base away lies a much larger clone, so this may be a sequencing read error. This chain connects TRBV20-1 to TRBJ1-5; no definite D call. CDR1 DFQATT and CDR2 SNEGSKA come from the germline V gene (reference sequence). Trimming shortened V by 0 bases and J by 6 bases, and 12 bases separated the two germline ends. This CDR3 contains 14 residues. This chain's CDR3 is CSARDSFPFQPQHF. The CDR3, as DNA: TGCAGTGCTAGAGATTCTTTCCCCTTTCAGCCCCAGCATTTT.

V and J are TRBV6-2 or TRBV6-3 and TRBJ1-6; 9 bases align to TRBD1. Germline CDR1 reads MNHEY; CDR2 reads SVGEGT. The V gene end was trimmed by 6 bases and the J gene end by 6 bases; junction bases not matched to a gene: 18. The CDR3 extends over 19 amino acids. In DNA form, the CDR3 reads TGTGCCAGCAGGTCCAACAGGGGGCGAGGATCCCATAGTAATTCACCCCTCCACTTT. Protein product: CASRSNRGRGSHSNSPLHF.

The gene calls are TRBV9 and TRBJ2-2; D may be TRBD2 (6 bases). Trimming removed 3 bases from V and 5 bases from J, with 23 bases in between. This CDR3 has 18 residues. Germline V CDR1 and CDR2: SGDLS, YYNGEE. CDR3 protein: CASSALPSGVGGTGELFF. The DNA of the CDR3 is TGTGCCAGCAGCGCCCTCCCATCGGGGGTCGGGGGTACCGGGGAGCTGTTTTTT.

The chain links TRBV25-1 to TRBJ1-6; no reliable D call. The germline gives CDR1 MGHDK, CDR2 SYGVNS. The CDR3 length is 12 residues. V lost 6 bases, J lost 5 bases, and 5 bases lay in between. The CDR3 nucleotides are TGTGCCAGCAGGGCGAATAATTCACCCCTCCACTTT. Translating gives CASRANNSPLHF.

This clonotype was counted many times. The J gene is TRBJ2-7, the V gene TRBV20-1, with TRBD2 matching over 15 bases. The germline V gene encodes CDR1 DFQATT and CDR2 SNEGSKA (reference sequence). This CDR3 spans 18 amino acids. After removal of 4 bases from V and 2 bases from J, the junction contained 12 bases not matched to a gene. The CDR3 DNA sequence: TGCAGTGCTAATCTCGGACTAGCGGGAGGGCCGAAGCCCTACGAGCAGTACTTC. It codes for CSANLGLAGGPKPYEQYF.

This clonotype was detected ten times or more. The chain has TRBV29-1 and TRBJ2-7, with a weak D call TRBD1 (6 bases). V lost 4 bases and J lost 3, with 13 bases in between. The CDR3 has 13 residues. Germline CDR1 SQVTM, CDR2 ANQGSEA. The CDR3, as DNA: TGCAGCGTTGGCCAGGGGATCGGCTACGAGCAGTACTTC. Translating it yields CSVGQGIGYEQYF.

To note about this clonotype: A much larger clone lies a single base off, so this may be a read error. The chain carries TRBV6-5 and TRBJ2-2; D may be TRBD1 (6 bases). The CDR3 runs to 14 residues. Germline CDR1 MNHEY, CDR2 SVGAGI. The CDR3: CVSSYNREPGELFF. The CDR3 DNA reads TGTGTCAGCAGTTACAACAGGGAACCCGGGGAGCTGTTTTTT.

This clonotype was seen repeatedly, ten times or more. CDR3 amino acids: CASGTVELFF. CDR3 nucleotide sequence: TGTGCCAGCGGAACTGTGGAACTGTTTTTT. This chain uses TRBV12-3 or TRBV12-4 with TRBJ1-4; no clear D gene. V gave up 8 bases and J gave up 12 bases, with 10 bases separating them. There are 10 residues in the CDR3.

The chain couples TRBV6-5 to TRBJ2-5; weak D call: TRBD1 (6 bases). Germline loops: CDR1 MNHEY, CDR2 SVGAGI. V lost 0 bases and J 3 bases, leaving 11 bases between the germline ends. This CDR3 spans 15 amino acids. This chain's CDR3 is CASSYSITGKETQYF. In nucleotides, the CDR3 is TGTGCCAGCAGTTACTCGATTACAGGGAAAGAGACCCAGTACTTC.